The 15 T cell receptor beta chains reported below all come from one sample, sequenced in a study of neurological immune-mediated disorders. MiXCR, run by TCRdb on the 5' RACE reads, gives a single entry per CDR3 protein. The profile covers 45,000 or so distinct CDR3 sequences, with around 3.3% appearing a single time and over 13% taken by the ten largest. The material sequenced was PBMCs. The receptors here all came from a woman aged 50 to 60 with multiple sclerosis.

This clonotype was counted ten times or more. The V gene is TRBV5-6, the J gene TRBJ2-7, with 9 positions matching TRBD2. V lost 0 bases and J lost 6; bases outside the gene matches: 4. Germline CDR1 reads SGHDT; CDR2 reads YYEEEE. The CDR3 totals 14 residues. The CDR3: CASSLVLAGSEQYV. CDR3 nucleotide sequence: TGTGCCAGCAGCTTGGTGCTAGCGGGGTCCGAGCAGTACGTC.

This clonotype appeared many times. The chain carries TRBV7-2 and TRBJ2-3; D ambiguous. CDR1 and CDR2 (germline): SGHTA, FQGNSA. The CDR3 spans 14 residues. The V gene lost 6 bases and the J gene lost 2 bases, with 12 bases spanning the gap. CDR3 protein: CASSPSFATDTQYF. Here the CDR3 DNA reads TGTGCCAGCAGTCCTAGTTTTGCCACAGATACGCAGTATTTT.

This clonotype came up many times. Written as DNA, the CDR3 is TGCGCCAGCAGCTTGCCGGGACCCCTCAATGAGCAGTTCTTC. It is translated as CASSLPGPLNEQFF. The chain employs TRBV5-1 and TRBJ2-1, with D possibly called TRBD1 or TRBD2 (5 bases each). Germline V gene lookup returns CDR1 SGHRS and CDR2 YFSETQ. V lost 1 base, J lost 6 bases, and 11 bases lay in between. The CDR3 is 14 amino acids. Full variable domain (remainder filled in from reference TRBV5-1 and TRBJ2-1): KAGVTQTPRYLIKTRGQQVTLSCSPISGHRSVSWYQQTPGQGLQFLFEYFSETQRNKGNFPGRFSGRQFSNSRSEMNVSTLELGDSALYLCASSLPGPLNEQFFGPGTRLTVL.

This clonotype was recorded many times. CDR3 sequence reads: CASTPRAGAALYNEQFF. DNA of the CDR3: TGCGCCAGCACCCCACGGGCGGGGGCCGCCCTCTACAATGAGCAGTTCTTC. V is TRBV5-1 and J is TRBJ2-1; possibly TRBD2 for D (7 bases). CDR1 is SGHRS, CDR2 YFSETQ, per germline. This CDR3 comprises 17 residues. Trimming removed 6 bases at V and 3 bases at J, with 22 bases between.

This clonotype was seen ten or more times. V and J are TRBV7-8 and TRBJ2-5; D is ambiguous. The germline V gene encodes CDR1 SGHVS and CDR2 FQNEAQ. V dropped 1 base and J dropped 1 base, with 4 bases sitting between them. The CDR3 extends over 13 amino acids. DNA for the CDR3: TGTGCCAGCAGCTTAGAGAGCCAAGAGACCCAGTACTTC. Encoded protein: CASSLESQETQYF.

This clonotype was counted many times. This chain joins TRBV5-1 and TRBJ2-7; TRBD1 agrees at 10 bases. CDR1 SGHRS and CDR2 YFSETQ come from the germline V gene. This CDR3 has 13 amino acids. V trimming: 4 bases; J trimming: 2 bases; junction bases outside the gene matches: 0. DNA of the CDR3: TGCGCCAGCAGCGACAGGGGGCCCTACGAGCAGTACTTC. This encodes CASSDRGPYEQYF.

This clonotype occurred many times. The gene calls are TRBV14 and TRBJ1-1, with 7 positions matching TRBD1. The CDR3 extends over 17 amino acids. V was pared by 0 bases and J by 4 bases, with 11 bases of the junction left unmatched. Germline assignment: CDR1 SGHDN and CDR2 FVKESK. The CDR3 nucleotides read TGTGCCAGCAGCCAAGATTTGGGCAGGGGGATAATCACTGAAGCTTTCTTT. Translating it yields CASSQDLGRGIITEAFF. Variable domain in full (rest from reference TRBV14 and TRBJ1-1): EAGVTQFPSHSVIEKGQTVTLRCDPISGHDNLYWYRRVMGKEIKFLLHFVKESKQDESGMPNNRFLAERTGGTYSTLKVQPAELEDSGVYFCASSQDLGRGIITEAFFGQGTRLTVV.

The sample holds many counts of this clonotype. The rearrangement links TRBV5-1 to TRBJ1-1; TRBD1 matches 7 bases. There are 16 residues in the CDR3. Germline V lookup: CDR1 SGHRS, CDR2 YFSETQ. The trim removed 1 base at V and 4 bases at J, leaving 10 bases unmatched. The DNA of the CDR3 is TGCGCCAGCAGCTTGCGGGCAGGGGGTCCCAGCACTGAAGCTTTCTTT. It encodes CASSLRAGGPSTEAFF.

The table lists this clonotype with many counts. This chain uses TRBV6-6 with TRBJ2-1; TRBD2 matches at 14 bases. There are 16 residues in the CDR3. Losses at the gene ends were 6 bases for V and 9 bases for J; bases not matched to a gene: 10. Germline V gene data show CDR1 as MNHNY and CDR2 as SVGAGI (reference sequence). The CDR3 coding sequence is TGTGCCAGCAGCTTTACCCCGGGGACTAGCGGGAGTGAGCAGTTCTTC. This translates into CASSFTPGTSGSEQFF.

The table lists this clonotype with many counts. The V call is TRBV5-1, the J call TRBJ2-5; TRBD2 matches 7 bases. Looked up from germline, CDR1 is SGHRS and CDR2 is YFSETQ. CDR3 size: 14 residues. After removal of 3 bases from V and 0 bases from J, the junction contained 2 bases not matched to a gene. As DNA, the CDR3 is TGCGCCAGCAGCTCAGCGGGGAACCAAGAGACCCAGTACTTC. Its protein is CASSSAGNQETQYF. The complete variable domain, with remaining parts taken from reference TRBV5-1 and TRBJ2-5, reads KAGVTQTPRYLIKTRGQQVTLSCSPISGHRSVSWYQQTPGQGLQFLFEYFSETQRNKGNFPGRFSGRQFSNSRSEMNVSTLELGDSALYLCASSSAGNQETQYFGPGTRLLVL.

In its sample, this clonotype was seen many times. The V gene is TRBV5-6, the J gene TRBJ2-7; TRBD1 agrees at 12 bases. The germline V gene encodes CDR1 SGHDT and CDR2 YYEEEE. Trimming at V came to 1 base and at J to 0 bases, leaving 11 bases not matched to a gene. This CDR3 region has 19 residues. CDR3 in amino acids: CASSLYGTGGVSPSYEQYV. DNA for the CDR3: TGTGCCAGCAGCTTGTACGGGACAGGGGGCGTTAGCCCCTCCTACGAGCAGTACGTC.

At least ten counts were recorded for this clonotype. The chain combines TRBV7-9 with TRBJ1-5; 8 bases align to TRBD1. Trimming removed 5 bases from V and 0 bases from J; junction bases left unmatched: 9. The CDR3 is 17 amino acids. Germline assignment: CDR1 SEHNR and CDR2 FQNEAQ (reference sequence). CDR3 DNA: TGTGCCAGCAGCCATACCGGGACAGGATTTAGCAATCAGCCCCAGCATTTT. It codes for CASSHTGTGFSNQPQHF.

This clonotype was detected many times. The CDR3 here is CASSGLARDEQFF. CDR3 sequence (DNA): TGTGCCAGCAGTGGACTAGCTAGGGATGAGCAGTTCTTC. The chain carries TRBV25-1 and TRBJ2-1; 7 bases fit TRBD2. Trimming at V came to 4 bases and at J to 8 bases, leaving 5 bases not matched to a gene. Germline CDR1 and CDR2: MGHDK and SYGVNS. The CDR3 extends over 13 amino acids. The full variable domain, with the rest looked up from reference TRBV25-1 and TRBJ2-1, is EADIYQTPRYLVIGTGKKITLECSQTMGHDKMYWYQQDPGMELHLIHYSYGVNSTEKGDLSSESTVSRIRTEHFPLTLESARPSHTSQYLCASSGLARDEQFFGPGTRLTVL.

This clonotype was seen ten or more times. The chain is built from TRBV6-5 and TRBJ2-6; a weak D match, TRBD1 (6 bases). CDR3 length equals 17 residues. Trimming removed 6 bases from V and 0 bases from J, with 15 bases in between. Germline V gene data show CDR1 as MNHEY and CDR2 as SVGAGI. The CDR3 protein is CASRQGNSFSGANVLTF. In nucleotides, the CDR3 is TGTGCCAGCAGACAGGGCAATTCCTTCTCTGGGGCCAACGTCCTGACTTTC.

This clonotype has a count of ten or more. J is TRBJ2-3 and V is TRBV7-2, with unresolved D. Germline values: CDR1 SGHTA, CDR2 FQGNSA. The CDR3 consists of 15 residues. The V end lost 3 bases, the J end lost 0 bases, and 10 bases lay between the germline ends. Here the CDR3 DNA reads TGTGCCAGCAGCTTGAACCGAGGTAGCACAGATACGCAGTATTTT. As protein: CASSLNRGSTDTQYF.